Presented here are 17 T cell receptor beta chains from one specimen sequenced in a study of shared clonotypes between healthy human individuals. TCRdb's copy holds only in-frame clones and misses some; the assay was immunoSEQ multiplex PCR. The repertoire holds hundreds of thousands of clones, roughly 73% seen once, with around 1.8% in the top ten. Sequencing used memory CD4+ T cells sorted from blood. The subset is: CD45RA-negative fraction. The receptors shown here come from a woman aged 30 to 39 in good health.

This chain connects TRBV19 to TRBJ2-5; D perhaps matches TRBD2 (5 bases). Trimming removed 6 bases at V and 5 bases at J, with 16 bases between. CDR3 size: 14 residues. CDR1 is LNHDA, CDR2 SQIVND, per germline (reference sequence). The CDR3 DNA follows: TGTGCCAGTAGCCCGAGGGTGGGAGTCGAGACCCAGTACTTC. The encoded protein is CASSPRVGVETQYF.

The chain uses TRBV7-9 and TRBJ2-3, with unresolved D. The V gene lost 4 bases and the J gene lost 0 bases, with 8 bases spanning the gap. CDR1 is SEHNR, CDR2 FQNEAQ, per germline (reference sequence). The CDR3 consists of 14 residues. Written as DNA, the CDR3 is TGTGCCAGCAGCTGGGCATCGAGCACAGATACGCAGTATTTT. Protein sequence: CASSWASSTDTQYF.

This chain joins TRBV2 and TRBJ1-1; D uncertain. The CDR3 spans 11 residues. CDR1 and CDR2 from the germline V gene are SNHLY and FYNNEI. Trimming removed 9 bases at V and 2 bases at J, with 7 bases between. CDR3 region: CASTINTEAFF. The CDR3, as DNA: TGTGCCAGTACTATAAACACTGAAGCTTTCTTT.

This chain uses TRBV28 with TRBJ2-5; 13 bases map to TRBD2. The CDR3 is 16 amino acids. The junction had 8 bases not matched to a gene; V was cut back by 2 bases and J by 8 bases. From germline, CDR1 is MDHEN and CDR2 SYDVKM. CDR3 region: CASSLNQGLAGTTQYF. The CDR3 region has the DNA TGTGCCAGCAGTTTAAATCAGGGACTAGCGGGAACTACCCAGTACTTC.

This chain's CDR3 is CSVDRALAGASEQFF. Written as DNA, the CDR3 is TGCAGCGTTGACCGAGCGCTAGCGGGAGCAAGTGAGCAGTTCTTC. V and J are TRBV29-1 and TRBJ2-1; the match to TRBD2 covers 10 bases. Germline-derived CDR1 and CDR2 are SQVTM and ANQGSEA. This CDR3 contains 15 residues. Trimming at V came to 3 bases and at J to 9 bases, leaving 11 bases not matched to a gene.

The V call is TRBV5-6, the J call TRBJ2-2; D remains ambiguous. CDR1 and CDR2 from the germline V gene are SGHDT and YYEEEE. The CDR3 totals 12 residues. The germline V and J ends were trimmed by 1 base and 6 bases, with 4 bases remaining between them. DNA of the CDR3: TGTGCCAGCAGCTTGATTTCCGGGGAGCTGTTTTTT. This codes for CASSLISGELFF.

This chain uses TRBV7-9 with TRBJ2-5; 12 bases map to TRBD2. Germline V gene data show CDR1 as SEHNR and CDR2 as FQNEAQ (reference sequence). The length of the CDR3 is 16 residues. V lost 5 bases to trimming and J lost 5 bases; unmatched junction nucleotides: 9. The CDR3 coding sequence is TGTGCCAGCAGCGGCGGGACTAGCGGGCTGGGGGAGACCCAGTACTTC. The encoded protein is CASSGGTSGLGETQYF.

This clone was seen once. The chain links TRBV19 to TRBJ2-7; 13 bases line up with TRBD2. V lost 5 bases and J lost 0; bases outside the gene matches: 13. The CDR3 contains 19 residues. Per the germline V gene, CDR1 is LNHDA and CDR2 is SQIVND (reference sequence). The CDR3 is CASSQGTSGKTRGSYEQYF. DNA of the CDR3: TGTGCCAGTAGTCAGGGGACTAGCGGGAAAACCCGGGGCTCCTACGAGCAGTACTTC.

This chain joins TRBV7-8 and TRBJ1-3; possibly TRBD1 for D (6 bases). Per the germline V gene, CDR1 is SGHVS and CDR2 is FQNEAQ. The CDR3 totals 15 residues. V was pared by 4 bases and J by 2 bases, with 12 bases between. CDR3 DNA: TGTGCCAGCAGCTATACAGGGCTAGCTGGAAACACCATATATTTT. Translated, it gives CASSYTGLAGNTIYF.

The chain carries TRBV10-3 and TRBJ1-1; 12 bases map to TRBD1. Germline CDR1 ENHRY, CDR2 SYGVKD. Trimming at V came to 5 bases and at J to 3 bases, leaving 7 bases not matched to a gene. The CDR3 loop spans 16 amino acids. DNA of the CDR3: TGTGCCATCAGTATTAGGGACAGGGGGCTTGACACTGAAGCTTTCTTT. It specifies CAISIRDRGLDTEAFF.

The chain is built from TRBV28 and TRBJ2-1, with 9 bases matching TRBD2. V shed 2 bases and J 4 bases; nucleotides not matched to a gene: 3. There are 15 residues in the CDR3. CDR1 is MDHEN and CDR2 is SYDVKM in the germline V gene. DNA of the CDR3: TGTGCCAGCAGTTTACTAGCGGGATGGTACAATGAGCAGTTCTTC. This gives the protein CASSLLAGWYNEQFF.

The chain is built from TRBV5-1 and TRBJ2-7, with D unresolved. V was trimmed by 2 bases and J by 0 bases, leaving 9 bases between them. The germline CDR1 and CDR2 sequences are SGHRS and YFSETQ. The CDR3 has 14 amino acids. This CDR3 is CASSFELISYEQYF. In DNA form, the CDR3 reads TGCGCCAGCAGCTTTGAGCTAATCTCCTACGAGCAGTACTTC.

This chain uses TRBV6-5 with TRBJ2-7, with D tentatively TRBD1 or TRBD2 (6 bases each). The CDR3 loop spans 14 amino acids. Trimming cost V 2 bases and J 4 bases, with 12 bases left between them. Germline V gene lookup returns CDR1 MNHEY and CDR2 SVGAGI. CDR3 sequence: CASSYGGPEYEQYF. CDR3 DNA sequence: TGTGCCAGCAGTTACGGGGGGCCCGAATACGAGCAGTACTTC.

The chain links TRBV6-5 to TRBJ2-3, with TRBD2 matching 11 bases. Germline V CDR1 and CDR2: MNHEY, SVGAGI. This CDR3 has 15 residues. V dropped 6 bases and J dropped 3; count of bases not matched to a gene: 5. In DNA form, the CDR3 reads TGTGCCAGCAGCGCGACTAGCGGGACAACAGATACGCAGTATTTT. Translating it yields CASSATSGTTDTQYF.

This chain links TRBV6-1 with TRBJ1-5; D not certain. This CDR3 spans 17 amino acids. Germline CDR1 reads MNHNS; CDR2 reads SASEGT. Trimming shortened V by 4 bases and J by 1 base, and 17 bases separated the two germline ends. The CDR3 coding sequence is TGTGCCAGCAGTGCCCAAGGCGGGGAATTGAGCAATCAGCCCCAGCATTTT. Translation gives CASSAQGGELSNQPQHF.

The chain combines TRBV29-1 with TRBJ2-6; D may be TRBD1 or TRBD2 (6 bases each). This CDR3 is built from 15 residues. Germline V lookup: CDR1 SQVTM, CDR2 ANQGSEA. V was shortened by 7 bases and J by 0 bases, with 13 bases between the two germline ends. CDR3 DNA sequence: TGCAGCGCCCGACAGGACTACTCTGGGGCCAACGTCCTGACTTTC. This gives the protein CSARQDYSGANVLTF.

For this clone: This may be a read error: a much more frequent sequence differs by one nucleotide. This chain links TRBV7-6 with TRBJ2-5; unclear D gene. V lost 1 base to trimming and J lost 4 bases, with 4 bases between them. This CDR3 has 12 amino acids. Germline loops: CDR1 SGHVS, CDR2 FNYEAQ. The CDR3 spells CASSLGRETQYF. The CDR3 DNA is TGTGCCAGCAGCTTAGGTCGAGAGACCCAGTACTTC.